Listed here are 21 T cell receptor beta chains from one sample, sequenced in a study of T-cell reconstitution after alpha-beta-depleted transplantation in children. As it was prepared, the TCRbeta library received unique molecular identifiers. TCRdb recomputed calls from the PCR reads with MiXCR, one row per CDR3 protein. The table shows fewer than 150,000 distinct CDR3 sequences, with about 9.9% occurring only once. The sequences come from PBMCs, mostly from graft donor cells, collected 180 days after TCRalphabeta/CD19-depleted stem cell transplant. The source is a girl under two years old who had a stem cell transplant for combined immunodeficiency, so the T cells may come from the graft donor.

The CDR3 region has the DNA TGCAGCGTTGAGACCAGACGTACGGGTGCGGGAGACAATGAGCAGTTCTTC. Its translation: CSVETRRTGAGDNEQFF. This chain joins TRBV29-1 and TRBJ2-1; TRBD2 agrees at 7 bases. Germline V CDR1 and CDR2: SQVTM, ANQGSEA. There are 17 residues in the CDR3. Trimming took 3 bases from V and 5 from J; bases not matched to a gene: 16.

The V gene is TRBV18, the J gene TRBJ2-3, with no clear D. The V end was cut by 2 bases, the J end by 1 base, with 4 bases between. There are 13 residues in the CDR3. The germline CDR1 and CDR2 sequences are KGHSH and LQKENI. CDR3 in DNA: TGTGCCAGCTCACCATGGGGCACAGATACGCAGTATTTT. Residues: CASSPWGTDTQYF.

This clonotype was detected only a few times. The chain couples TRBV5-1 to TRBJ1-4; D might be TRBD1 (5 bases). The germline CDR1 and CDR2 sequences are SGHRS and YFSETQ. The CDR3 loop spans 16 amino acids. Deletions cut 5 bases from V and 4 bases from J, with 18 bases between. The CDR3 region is CASSRGKSDGNEKLFF. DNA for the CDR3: TGCGCCAGCAGTCGGGGGAAGAGTGATGGTAATGAAAAACTGTTTTTT.

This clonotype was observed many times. DNA of the CDR3: TGCAGCGCCGGACAGGGGTCTCCCACCTACGAGCAGTACTTC. Translation gives CSAGQGSPTYEQYF. The chain carries TRBV29-1 and TRBJ2-7, with 9 bases matching TRBD1. Germline CDR1 SQVTM, CDR2 ANQGSEA. V lost 7 bases and J lost 2; bases outside the gene matches: 9. This CDR3 spans 14 amino acids.

The CDR3 region is CSALGPRETQYF. DNA for the CDR3: TGCAGTGCCCTGGGACCGAGAGAGACCCAGTACTTC. The rearrangement links TRBV20-1 to TRBJ2-5; D may match TRBD1 or TRBD2 (5 bases each). CDR1 DFQATT and CDR2 SNEGSKA come from the germline V gene (reference sequence). Trimming shortened V by 6 bases and J by 4 bases, and 12 bases separated the two germline ends. The CDR3 contains 12 residues.

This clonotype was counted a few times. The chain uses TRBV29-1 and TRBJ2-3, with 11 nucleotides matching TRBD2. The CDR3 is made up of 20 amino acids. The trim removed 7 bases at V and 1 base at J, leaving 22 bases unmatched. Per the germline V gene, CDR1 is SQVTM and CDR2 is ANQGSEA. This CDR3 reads CSALSIGALGTSGRTDTQYF. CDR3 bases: TGCAGCGCCTTGTCCATTGGGGCCTTAGGGACTAGCGGACGCACAGATACGCAGTATTTT.

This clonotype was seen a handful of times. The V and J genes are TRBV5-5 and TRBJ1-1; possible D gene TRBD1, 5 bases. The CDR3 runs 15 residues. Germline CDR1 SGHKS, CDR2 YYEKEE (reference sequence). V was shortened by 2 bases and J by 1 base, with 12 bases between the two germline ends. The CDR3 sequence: CASSFSIRANTEAFF. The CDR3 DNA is TGTGCCAGCAGCTTTTCGATCAGGGCGAACACTGAAGCTTTCTTT. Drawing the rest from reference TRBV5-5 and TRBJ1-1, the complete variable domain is DAGVTQSPTHLIKTRGQQVTLRCSPISGHKSVSWYQQVLGQGPQFIFQYYEKEERGRGNFPDRFSARQFPNYSSELNVNALLLGDSALYLCASSFSIRANTEAFFGQGTRLTVV.

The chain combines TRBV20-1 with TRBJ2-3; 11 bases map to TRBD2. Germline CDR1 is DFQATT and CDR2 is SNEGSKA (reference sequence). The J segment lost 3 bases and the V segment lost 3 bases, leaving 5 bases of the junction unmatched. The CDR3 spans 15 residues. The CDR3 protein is CSASLAGGVTDTQYF. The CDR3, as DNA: TGCAGTGCTAGTCTAGCGGGAGGAGTTACAGATACGCAGTATTTT.

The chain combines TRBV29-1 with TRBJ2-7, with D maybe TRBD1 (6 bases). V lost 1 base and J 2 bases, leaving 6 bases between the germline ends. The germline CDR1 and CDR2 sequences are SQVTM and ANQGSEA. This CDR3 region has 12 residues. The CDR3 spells CSVEGTAYEQYF. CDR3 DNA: TGCAGCGTTGAAGGGACAGCCTACGAGCAGTACTTC.

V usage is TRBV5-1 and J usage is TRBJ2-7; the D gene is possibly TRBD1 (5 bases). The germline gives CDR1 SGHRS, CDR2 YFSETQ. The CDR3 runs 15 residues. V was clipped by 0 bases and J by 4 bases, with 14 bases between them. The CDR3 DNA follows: TGCGCCAGCAGCTTGGTGCCAGGGAATCGGTACGAGCAGTACTTC. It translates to CASSLVPGNRYEQYF.

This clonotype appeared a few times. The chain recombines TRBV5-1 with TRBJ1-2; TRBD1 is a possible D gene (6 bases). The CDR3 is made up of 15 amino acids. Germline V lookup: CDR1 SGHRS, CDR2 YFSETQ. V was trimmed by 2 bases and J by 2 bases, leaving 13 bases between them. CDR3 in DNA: TGCGCCAGCAGCTTTCGGGGGGGCATGAACTATGGCTACACCTTC. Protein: CASSFRGGMNYGYTF.

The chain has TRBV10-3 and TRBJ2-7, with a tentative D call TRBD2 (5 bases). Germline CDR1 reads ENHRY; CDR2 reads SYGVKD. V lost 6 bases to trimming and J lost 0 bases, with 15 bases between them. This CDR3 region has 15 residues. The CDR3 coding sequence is TGTGCCATCAGCCCGAGGGTCCAAAGCTCCTACGAGCAGTACTTC. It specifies CAISPRVQSSYEQYF.

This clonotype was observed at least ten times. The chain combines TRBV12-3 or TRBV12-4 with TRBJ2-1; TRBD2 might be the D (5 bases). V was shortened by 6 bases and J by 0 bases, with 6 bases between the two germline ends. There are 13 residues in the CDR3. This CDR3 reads CASSRDSYNEQFF. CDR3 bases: TGTGCCAGCAGCCGGGACTCCTACAATGAGCAGTTCTTC.

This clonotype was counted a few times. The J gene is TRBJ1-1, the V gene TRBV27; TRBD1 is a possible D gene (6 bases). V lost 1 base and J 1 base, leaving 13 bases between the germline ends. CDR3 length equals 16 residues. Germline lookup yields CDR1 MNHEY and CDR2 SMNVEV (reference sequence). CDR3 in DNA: TGTGCCAGCAGTTTATTCCCGGACAGTAAGAACACTGAAGCTTTCTTT. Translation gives CASSLFPDSKNTEAFF.

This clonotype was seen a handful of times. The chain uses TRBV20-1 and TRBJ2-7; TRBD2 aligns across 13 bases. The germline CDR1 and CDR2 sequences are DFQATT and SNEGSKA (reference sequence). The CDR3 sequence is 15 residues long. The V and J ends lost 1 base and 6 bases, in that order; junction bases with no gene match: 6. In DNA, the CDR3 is TGCAGTGCTAGAGCCCGACTAGCGGGAGGTCTCGAGCAGTACTTC. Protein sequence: CSARARLAGGLEQYF.

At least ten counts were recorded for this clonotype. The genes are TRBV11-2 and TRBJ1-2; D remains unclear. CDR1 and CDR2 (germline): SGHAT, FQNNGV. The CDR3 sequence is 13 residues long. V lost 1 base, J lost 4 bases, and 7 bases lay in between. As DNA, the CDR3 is TGTGCCAGCAGCTTAGGGACCACCTATGGCTACACCTTC. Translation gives CASSLGTTYGYTF. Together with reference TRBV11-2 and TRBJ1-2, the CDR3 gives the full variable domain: EAGVAQSPRYKIIEKRQSVAFWCNPISGHATLYWYQQILGQGPKLLIQFQNNGVVDDSQLPKDRFSAERLKGVDSTLKIQPAKLEDSAVYLCASSLGTTYGYTFGSGTRLTVV.

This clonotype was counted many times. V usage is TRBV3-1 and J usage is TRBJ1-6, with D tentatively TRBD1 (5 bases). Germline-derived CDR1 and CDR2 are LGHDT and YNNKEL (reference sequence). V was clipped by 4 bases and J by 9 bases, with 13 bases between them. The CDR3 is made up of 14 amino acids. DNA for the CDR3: TGTGCCAGCAGCCCCGGGACGGGTGGTTCACCCCTCCACTTT. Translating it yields CASSPGTGGSPLHF.

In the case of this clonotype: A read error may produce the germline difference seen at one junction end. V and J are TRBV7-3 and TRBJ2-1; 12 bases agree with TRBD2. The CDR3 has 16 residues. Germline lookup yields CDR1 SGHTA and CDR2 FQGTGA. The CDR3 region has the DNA TGTGCCAGCAGCCCTCTAGCGGGGGGGTTATACAATGATCAGTTCTTC. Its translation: CASSPLAGGLYNDQFF.

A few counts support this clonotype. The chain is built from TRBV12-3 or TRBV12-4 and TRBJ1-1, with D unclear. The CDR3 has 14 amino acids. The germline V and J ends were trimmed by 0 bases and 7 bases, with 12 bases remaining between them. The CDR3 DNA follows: TGTGCCAGCAGTTTAGCGCCCGGGGTTCGTGAAGCTTTCTTT. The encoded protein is CASSLAPGVREAFF.

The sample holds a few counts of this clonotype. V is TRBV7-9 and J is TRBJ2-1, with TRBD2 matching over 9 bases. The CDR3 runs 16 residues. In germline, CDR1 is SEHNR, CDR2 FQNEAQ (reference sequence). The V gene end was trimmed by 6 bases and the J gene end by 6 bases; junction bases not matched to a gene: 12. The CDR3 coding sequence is TGTGCCAGCAGGACACCGGAGGCGGGGGGGCTCAATGAGCAGTTCTTC. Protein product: CASRTPEAGGLNEQFF.

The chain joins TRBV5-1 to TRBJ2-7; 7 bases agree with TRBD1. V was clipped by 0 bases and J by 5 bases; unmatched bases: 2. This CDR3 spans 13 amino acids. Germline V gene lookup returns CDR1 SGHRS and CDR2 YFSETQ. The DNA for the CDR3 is TGCGCCAGCAGCTTGGTGACAGGGAACGAGCAGTACTTC. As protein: CASSLVTGNEQYF.